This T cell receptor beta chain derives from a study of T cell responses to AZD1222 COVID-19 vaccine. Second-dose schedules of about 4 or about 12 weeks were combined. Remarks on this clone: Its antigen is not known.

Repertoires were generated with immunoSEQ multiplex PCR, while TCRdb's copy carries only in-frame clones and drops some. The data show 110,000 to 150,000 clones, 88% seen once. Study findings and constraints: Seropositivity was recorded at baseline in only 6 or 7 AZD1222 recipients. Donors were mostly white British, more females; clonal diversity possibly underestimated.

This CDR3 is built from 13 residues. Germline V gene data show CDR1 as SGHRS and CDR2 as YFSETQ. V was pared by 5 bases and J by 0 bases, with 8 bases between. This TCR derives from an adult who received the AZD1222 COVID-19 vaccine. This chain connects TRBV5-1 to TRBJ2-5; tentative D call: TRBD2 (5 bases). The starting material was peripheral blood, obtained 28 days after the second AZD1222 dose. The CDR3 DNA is TGCGCCAGCAGTGGAGGTAACCAAGAGACCCAGTACTTC. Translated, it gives CASSGGNQETQYF. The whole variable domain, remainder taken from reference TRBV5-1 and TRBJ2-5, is KAGVTQTPRYLIKTRGQQVTLSCSPISGHRSVSWYQQTPGQGLQFLFEYFSETQRNKGNFPGRFSGRQFSNSRSEMNVSTLELGDSALYLCASSGGNQETQYFGPGTRLLVL.